These T cell receptor beta chains were read from a single sample in a study of blood T cell repertoires in COVID-19. Method: immunoSEQ multiplex PCR; TCRdb's copy keeps in-frame clones and lacks some. The sample lists tens of thousands of clones; 80% to 95% were seen once. Sequencing used peripheral blood. These receptor sequences come from a woman over 75 with acute or convalescent COVID-19. Each CDR3 is given without its conserved first and last residue.

j_gene,v_gene,CDR3aa
TRBJ2-2,TRBV10-2,ASRRDRVTGELF
TRBJ2-7,TRBV18,ASSPTGSSYEQY
TRBJ1-4,TRBV19,ASRNRGGEKLF
TRBJ1-5,TRBV7-9,ASGGQGGNQPQH
TRBJ2-7,TRBV5-1,ASSLDTTYEQY
TRBJ2-7,TRBV4-2,ASSQNPGQGAHEQY
TRBJ1-2,TRBV29-1,SVQQGAGGYGYT
TRBJ1-5,TRBV21-1,ASSSQGGDKDRWGQPQH
TRBJ2-2,TRBV5-1,ASSLNWGETGELF
TRBJ2-7,TRBV5-1,ASSLGSSGSVEQY
TRBJ2-7,TRBV19,ASKKRQGTYEQY
TRBJ2-5,TRBV28,ASSPPSGSFPETQY
TRBJ1-1,TRBV19,ASSKGTGLGAF
TRBJ1-6,TRBV27,ASSLAMRGISNSPLH
TRBJ2-5,TRBV5-1,ASSLTQTQY
TRBJ2-7,TRBV4-1,ASSQASSGSPYEQY
TRBJ2-2,TRBV19,ASSTTGIGTGELF
TRBJ1-2,TRBV24-1,ATTPADYGYT
TRBJ2-7,TRBV5-6,ASSLASMGIAGEQY
TRBJ2-7,TRBV7-9,ASSLGTFYEQY
TRBJ1-2,TRBV11-2,ASSLGGGGLHGYT
TRBJ2-7,TRBV24-1,ATRQGAAYEQY
TRBJ1-3,TRBV5-1,ASSGGQGYSGNTIY
TRBJ2-5,TRBV6-5,ASSYGQGGQETQY
TRBJ1-5,TRBV19,ACSFNSNQPQH
TRBJ2-5,TRBV9,ASSGLTEGRKETQY
TRBJ1-2,TRBV25-1,ASSAPGQGELYGYT
TRBJ2-1,TRBV3-1/TRBV3-2,ASPPTGVSVMRYNEQF
TRBJ1-2,TRBV6-2/TRBV6-3,ASSYLRTGVKDYGYT
TRBJ2-2,TRBV9,ASSVSTSTGELF
TRBJ1-1,TRBV24-1,ATSSGWNTEAF
TRBJ1-4,TRBV4-1,ASSLEGTAFDLGKLF